Here is one T cell receptor beta chain with its context. This receptor's antigen is unknown. Per-base qualities were not stored, and no clone one base away is much larger. Library generation was performed with the immunoSEQ multiplex PCR assay. The immuneACCESS repertoire file appears here via TCRdb, limited to in-frame rearrangements. These files lack a portion of the clones; in checked studies, under half of the deficit traces to unresolved V genes, and the cause of the others is not known. Recorded for this sample are roughly 100,000 clones; 80% to 90% of them occurred a single time. Under 20% of the sample goes to the ten largest clones. The data were obtained in a study of control samples from healthy donors and cancer patients (dated by TCRdb to 2019 to 2021). The CDR3 spans 14 residues, from the cysteine through the phenylalanine. The entry retains the CDR3 DNA only, 42 bases that are in frame from base 1. Via the germline V gene, CDR1 is SGHTA and CDR2 FQGNSA. V is clipped by 2 bases and J by 5 bases, and the sequence between their germline boundaries is 9 bases long.

This receptor was taken from a man between 60 and 70 years old with lung cancer. Sequenced sample: PBMCs. The sequence is built from TRBV7-2 and TRBJ1-4; there is no confident call for the D gene. The bases read TGTGCCAGCAGCTTAAACAGCCTAAATGAAAAACTGTTTTTT. Its product reads: CASSLNSLNEKLFF.